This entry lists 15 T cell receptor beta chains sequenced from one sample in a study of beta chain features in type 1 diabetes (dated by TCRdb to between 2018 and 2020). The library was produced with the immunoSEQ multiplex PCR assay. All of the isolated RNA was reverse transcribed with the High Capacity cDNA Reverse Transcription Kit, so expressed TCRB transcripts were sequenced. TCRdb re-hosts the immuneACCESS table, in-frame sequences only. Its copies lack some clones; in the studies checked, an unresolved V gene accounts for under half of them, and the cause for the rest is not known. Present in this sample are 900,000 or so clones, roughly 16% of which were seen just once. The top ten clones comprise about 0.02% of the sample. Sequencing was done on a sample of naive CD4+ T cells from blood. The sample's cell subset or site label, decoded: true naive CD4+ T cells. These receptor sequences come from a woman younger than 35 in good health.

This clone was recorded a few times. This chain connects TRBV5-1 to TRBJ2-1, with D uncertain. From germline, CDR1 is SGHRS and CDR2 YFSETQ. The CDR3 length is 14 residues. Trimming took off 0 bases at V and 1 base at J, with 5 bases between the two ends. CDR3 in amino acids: CASSLVQSYNEQFF. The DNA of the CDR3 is TGCGCCAGCAGCTTGGTTCAGTCCTACAATGAGCAGTTCTTC. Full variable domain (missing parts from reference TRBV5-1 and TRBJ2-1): KAGVTQTPRYLIKTRGQQVTLSCSPISGHRSVSWYQQTPGQGLQFLFEYFSETQRNKGNFPGRFSGRQFSNSRSEMNVSTLELGDSALYLCASSLVQSYNEQFFGPGTRLTVL.

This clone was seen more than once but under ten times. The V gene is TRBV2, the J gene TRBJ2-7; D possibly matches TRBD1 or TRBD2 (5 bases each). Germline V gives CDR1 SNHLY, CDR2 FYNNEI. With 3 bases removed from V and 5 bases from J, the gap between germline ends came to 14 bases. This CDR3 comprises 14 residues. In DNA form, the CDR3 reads TGTGCCAGCAGTGAGCAGGGAGTAGGGAACGAGCAGTACTTC. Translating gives CASSEQGVGNEQYF.

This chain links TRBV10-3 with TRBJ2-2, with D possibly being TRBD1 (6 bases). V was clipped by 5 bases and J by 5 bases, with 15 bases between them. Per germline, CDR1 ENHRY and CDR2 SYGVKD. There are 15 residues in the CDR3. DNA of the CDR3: TGTGCCATCAGTCCAAGGCCAGGGGAGACCGGGGAGCTGTTTTTT. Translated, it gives CAISPRPGETGELFF.

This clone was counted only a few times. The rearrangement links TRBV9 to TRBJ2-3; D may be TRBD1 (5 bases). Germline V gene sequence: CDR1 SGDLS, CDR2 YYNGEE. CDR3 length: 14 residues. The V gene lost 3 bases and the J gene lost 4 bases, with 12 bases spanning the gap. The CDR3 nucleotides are TGTGCCAGCAGCGGCCAGGGTTATGCAGATACGCAGTATTTT. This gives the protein CASSGQGYADTQYF. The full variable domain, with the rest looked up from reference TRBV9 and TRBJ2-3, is DSGVTQTPKHLITATGQRVTLRCSPRSGDLSVYWYQQSLDQGLQFLIQYYNGEERAKGNILERFSAQQFPDLHSELNLSSLELGDSALYFCASSGQGYADTQYFGPGTRLTVL.

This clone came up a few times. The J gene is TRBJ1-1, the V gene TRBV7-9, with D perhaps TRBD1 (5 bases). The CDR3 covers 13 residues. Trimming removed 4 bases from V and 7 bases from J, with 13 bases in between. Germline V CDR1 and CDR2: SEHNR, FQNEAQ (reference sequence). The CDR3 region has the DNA TGTGCCAGCAGCTACGGGGCTGCTCTTGAAGCTTTCTTT. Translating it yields CASSYGAALEAFF. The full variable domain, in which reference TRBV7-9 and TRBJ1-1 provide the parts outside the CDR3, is DTGVSQNPRHKITKRGQNVTFRCDPISEHNRLYWYRQTLGQGPEFLTYFQNEAQLEKSRLLSDRFSAERPKGSFSTLEIQRTEQGDSAMYLCASSYGAALEAFFGQGTRLTVV.

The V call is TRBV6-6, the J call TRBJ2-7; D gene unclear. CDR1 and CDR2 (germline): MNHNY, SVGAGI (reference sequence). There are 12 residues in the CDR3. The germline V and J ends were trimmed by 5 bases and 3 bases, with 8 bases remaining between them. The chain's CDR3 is CASSADNYEQYF. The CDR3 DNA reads TGTGCCAGCAGTGCAGACAACTACGAGCAGTACTTC.

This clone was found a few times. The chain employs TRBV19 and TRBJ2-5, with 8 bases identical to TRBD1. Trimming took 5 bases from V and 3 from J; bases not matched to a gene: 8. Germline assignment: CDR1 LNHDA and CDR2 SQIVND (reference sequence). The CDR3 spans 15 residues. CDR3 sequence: CASSGGQGLEETQYF. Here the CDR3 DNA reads TGTGCCAGTAGTGGTGGACAGGGCTTGGAAGAGACCCAGTACTTC. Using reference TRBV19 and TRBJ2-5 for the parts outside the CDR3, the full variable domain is DGGITQSPKYLFRKEGQNVTLSCEQNLNHDAMYWYRQDPGQGLRLIYYSQIVNDFQKGDIAEGYSVSREKKESFPLTVTSAQKNPTAFYLCASSGGQGLEETQYFGPGTRLLVL.

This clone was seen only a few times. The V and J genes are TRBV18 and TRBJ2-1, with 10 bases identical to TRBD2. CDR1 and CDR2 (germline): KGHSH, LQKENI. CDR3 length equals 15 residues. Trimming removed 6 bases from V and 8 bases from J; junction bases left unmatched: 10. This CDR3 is CASSPTSGNRYEQFF. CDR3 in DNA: TGTGCCAGCTCCCCTACTAGCGGGAATCGCTATGAGCAGTTCTTC.

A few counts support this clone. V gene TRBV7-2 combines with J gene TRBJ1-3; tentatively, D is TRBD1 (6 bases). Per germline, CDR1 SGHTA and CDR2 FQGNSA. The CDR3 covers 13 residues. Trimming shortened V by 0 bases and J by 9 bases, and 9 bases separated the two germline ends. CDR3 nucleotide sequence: TGTGCCAGCAGCTTAGCTCAGGGGAGCACCATATATTTT. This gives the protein CASSLAQGSTIYF. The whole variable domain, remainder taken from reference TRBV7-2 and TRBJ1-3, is GAGVSQSPSNKVTEKGKDVELRCDPISGHTALYWYRQSLGQGLEFLIYFQGNSAPDKSGLPSDRFSAERTGGSVSTLTIQRTQQEDSAVYLCASSLAQGSTIYFGEGSWLTVV.

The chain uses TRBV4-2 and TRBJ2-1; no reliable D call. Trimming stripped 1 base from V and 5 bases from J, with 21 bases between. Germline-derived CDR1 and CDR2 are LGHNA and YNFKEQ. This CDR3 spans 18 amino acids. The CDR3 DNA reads TGTGCCAGCAGCCAAGGGTTGTTGAAGAGCCGGGCCGACAATGAGCAGTTCTTC. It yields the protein CASSQGLLKSRADNEQFF.

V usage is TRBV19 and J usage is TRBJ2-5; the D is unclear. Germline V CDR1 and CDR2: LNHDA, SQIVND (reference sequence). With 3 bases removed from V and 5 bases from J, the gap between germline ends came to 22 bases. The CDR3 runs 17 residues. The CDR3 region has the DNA TGTGCCAGTAGTATCCGGTCGCGACCCCTATGGGATGAGACCCAGTACTTC. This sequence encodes CASSIRSRPLWDETQYF. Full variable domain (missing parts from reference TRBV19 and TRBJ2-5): DGGITQSPKYLFRKEGQNVTLSCEQNLNHDAMYWYRQDPGQGLRLIYYSQIVNDFQKGDIAEGYSVSREKKESFPLTVTSAQKNPTAFYLCASSIRSRPLWDETQYFGPGTRLLVL.

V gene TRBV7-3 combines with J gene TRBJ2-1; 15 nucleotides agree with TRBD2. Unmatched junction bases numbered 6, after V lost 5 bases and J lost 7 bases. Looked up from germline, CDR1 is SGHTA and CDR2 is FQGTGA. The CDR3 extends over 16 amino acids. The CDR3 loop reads CASSPGGTSGRNEQFF. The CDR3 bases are TGTGCCAGCAGCCCCGGCGGGACTAGCGGGAGGAATGAGCAGTTCTTC.

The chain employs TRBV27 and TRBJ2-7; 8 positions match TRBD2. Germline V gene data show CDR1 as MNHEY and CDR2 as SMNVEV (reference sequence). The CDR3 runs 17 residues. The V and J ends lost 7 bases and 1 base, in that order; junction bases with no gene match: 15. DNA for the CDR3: TGTGCCAGCACCTTGCAAGCGGGAGATAGAAGGTCCTACGAGCAGTACTTC. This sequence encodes CASTLQAGDRRSYEQYF.

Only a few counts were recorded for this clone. This CDR3 reads CASSLGTSGNEQFF. CDR3 sequence (DNA): TGTGCCAGCAGCTTGGGGACTAGCGGGAATGAGCAGTTCTTC. V gene TRBV7-9 combines with J gene TRBJ2-1, with TRBD2 identical over 12 bases. The CDR3 extends over 14 amino acids. The V gene end was trimmed by 3 bases and the J gene end by 7 bases; junction bases not matched to a gene: 1. Germline CDR1 reads SEHNR; CDR2 reads FQNEAQ (reference sequence).

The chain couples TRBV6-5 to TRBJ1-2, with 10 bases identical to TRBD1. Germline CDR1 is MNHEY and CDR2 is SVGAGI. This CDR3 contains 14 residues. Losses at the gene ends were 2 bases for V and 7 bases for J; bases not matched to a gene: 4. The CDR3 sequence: CASSYDRGHAGYTF. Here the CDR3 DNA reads TGTGCCAGCAGTTACGACAGGGGGCATGCTGGCTACACCTTC.